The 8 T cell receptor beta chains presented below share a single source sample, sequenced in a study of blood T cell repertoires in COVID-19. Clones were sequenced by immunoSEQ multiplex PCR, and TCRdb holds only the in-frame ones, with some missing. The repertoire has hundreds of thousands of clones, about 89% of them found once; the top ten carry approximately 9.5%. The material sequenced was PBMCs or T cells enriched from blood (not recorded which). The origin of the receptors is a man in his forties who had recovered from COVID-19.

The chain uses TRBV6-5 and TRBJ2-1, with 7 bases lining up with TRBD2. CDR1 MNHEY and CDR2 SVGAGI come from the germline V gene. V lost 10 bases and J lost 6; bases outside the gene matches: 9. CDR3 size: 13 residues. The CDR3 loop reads CATTSAYRNEQFF. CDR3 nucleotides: TGTGCCACCACTAGCGCTTACCGCAATGAGCAGTTCTTC.

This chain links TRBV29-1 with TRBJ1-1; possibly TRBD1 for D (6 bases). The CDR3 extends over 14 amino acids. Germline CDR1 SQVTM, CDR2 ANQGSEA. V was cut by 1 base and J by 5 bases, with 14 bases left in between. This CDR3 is CSVEVMAGDTEAFF. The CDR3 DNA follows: TGCAGCGTTGAAGTGATGGCAGGGGATACTGAAGCTTTCTTT.

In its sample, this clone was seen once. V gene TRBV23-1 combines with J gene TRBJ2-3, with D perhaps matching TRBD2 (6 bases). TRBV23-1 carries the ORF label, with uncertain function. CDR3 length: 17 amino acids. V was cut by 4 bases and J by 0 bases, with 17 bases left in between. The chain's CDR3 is CASSLPKFSGSTDTQYF. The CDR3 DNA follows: TGCGCCAGCAGTCTCCCCAAATTCAGCGGGAGCACAGATACGCAGTATTTT.

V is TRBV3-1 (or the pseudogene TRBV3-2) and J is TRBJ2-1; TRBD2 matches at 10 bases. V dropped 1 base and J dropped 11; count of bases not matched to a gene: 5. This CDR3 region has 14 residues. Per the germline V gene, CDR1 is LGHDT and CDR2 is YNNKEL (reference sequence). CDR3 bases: TGTGCCAGCAGCCAAGTGTTAGCGGGGGGCAAGCAGTTCTTC. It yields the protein CASSQVLAGGKQFF.

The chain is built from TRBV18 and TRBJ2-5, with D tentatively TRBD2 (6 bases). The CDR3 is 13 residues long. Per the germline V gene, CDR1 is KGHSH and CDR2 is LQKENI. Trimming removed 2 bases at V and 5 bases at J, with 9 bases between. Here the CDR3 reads CASSPGGLETQYF. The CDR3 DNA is TGTGCCAGCTCACCAGGGGGGTTGGAGACCCAGTACTTC.

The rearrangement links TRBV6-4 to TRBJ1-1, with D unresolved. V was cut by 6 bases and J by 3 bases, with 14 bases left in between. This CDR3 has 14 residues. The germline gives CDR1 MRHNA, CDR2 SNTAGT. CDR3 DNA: TGTGCCAGCAGGGATACGAGGAAGGACACTGAAGCTTTCTTT. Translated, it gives CASRDTRKDTEAFF.

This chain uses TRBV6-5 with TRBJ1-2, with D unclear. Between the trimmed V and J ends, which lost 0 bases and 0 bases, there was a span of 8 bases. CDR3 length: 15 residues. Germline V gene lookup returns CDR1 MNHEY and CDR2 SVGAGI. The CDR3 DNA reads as TGTGCCAGCAGTTACTCCGAATTAGCTAACTATGGCTACACCTTC. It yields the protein CASSYSELANYGYTF.

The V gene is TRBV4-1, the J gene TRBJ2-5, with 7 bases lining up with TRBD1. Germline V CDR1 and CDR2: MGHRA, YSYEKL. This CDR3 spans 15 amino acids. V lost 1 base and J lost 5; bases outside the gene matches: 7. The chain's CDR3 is CASSQGQGPRETQYF. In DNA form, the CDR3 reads TGCGCCAGCAGCCAAGGACAGGGCCCTCGGGAGACCCAGTACTTC.